The present T cell receptor (beta chain) was sequenced within a study of early T cells in non-severe SARS-CoV-2 infection. The sample holds many counts of this clonotype. CDR3 length: 15 residues. CDR1 and CDR2 (germline): SGHNT, YYREEE (reference sequence). The V and J ends lost 4 bases and 7 bases respectively, with 15 bases between them. Via MiXCR, TCRdb re-called the 5' RACE reads, giving one row per CDR3 protein. The sample consists of about 42,000 distinct CDR3 sequences, about 7% of them appearing once. This sequence originates from an adult who was a healthcare worker with PCR-confirmed SARS-CoV-2 infection or an uninfected control (not recorded which). Input material: whole blood. The V and J genes are TRBV5-4 and TRBJ1-6; D not resolved. The CDR3 region has the DNA TGTGCCAGCAGCCCCGTTCCGAGTAGGAATTCACCCCTCCACTTT. Its protein product is CASSPVPSRNSPLHF.